Listed below are T cell receptor beta chains from one sample, sequenced in a study of identical twins. TCRdb ran MiXCR on the 5' RACE reads and lists one entry per CDR3 protein. The data hold approximately 500,000 distinct CDR3 sequences, with approximately 24% observed a single time. The sample was also reused in another study, on T cells expressing NK-cell markers.

The specimen sequenced was CD4+ T cells sorted from blood. These receptors came from a young woman in good health. Each CDR3 is given with its conserved first and last residue. D genes are given only for firm matches.

D,V,length,J,CDR3
TRBD2,TRBV10-3,15,TRBJ2-7,CAISESSGGAFEQYF
NA,TRBV15,11,TRBJ2-2,CATSRSGELFF
NA,TRBV6-5,16,TRBJ2-6,CASSYSDNSGANVLTF
NA,TRBV7-2,11,TRBJ2-3,CASRIGDTQYF
TRBD1,TRBV29-1,14,TRBJ2-5,CSVGGQGTGETQYF
TRBD2,TRBV6-1,15,TRBJ2-1,CASCRTSPLYNEQFF
NA,TRBV4-3,16,TRBJ1-5,CASSQDAGDDGQPQHF
TRBD2,TRBV7-2,16,TRBJ2-1,CASSSRLASSYNEQFF
NA,TRBV20-1,14,TRBJ1-1,CSARAGTRNTEAFF
TRBD1,TRBV6-1,13,TRBJ1-1,CARTDREDTEAFF
NA,TRBV29-1,14,TRBJ1-4,CSVKQGTTNEKLFF
NA,TRBV7-2,15,TRBJ2-3,CASSLLGAPTDTQYF
TRBD1,TRBV20-1,14,TRBJ1-6,CSALNRGGNSPLHF
TRBD2,TRBV5-1,17,TRBJ2-3,CASSFRRLAGGRDTQYF
NA,TRBV7-8,14,TRBJ2-5,CASSSGPLRETQYF
NA,TRBV7-9,14,TRBJ1-4,CASSFDRPGEKLFF
NA,TRBV3-1,13,TRBJ2-1,CASSQDRFGEQFF
NA,TRBV28,13,TRBJ2-1,CASRTSSYNEQFF
TRBD1,TRBV6-5,15,TRBJ1-5,CASSSGTGANQPQHF
TRBD2,TRBV5-1,14,TRBJ2-7,CASRRREGKYEQYF
NA,TRBV20-1,15,TRBJ2-3,CSAVLLHTSTDTQYF
NA,TRBV5-1,15,TRBJ2-3,CASSLSGHNADTQYF
NA,TRBV14,12,TRBJ2-5,CASSQVGGDQYF
NA,TRBV4-3,13,TRBJ2-7,CASSPKAGLKQYF
NA,TRBV29-1,12,TRBJ2-3,CSGGPGADTQYF
NA,TRBV12-3/TRBV12-4,14,TRBJ2-3,CASSLEKGSDTQYF
TRBD1,TRBV5-1,15,TRBJ2-7,CASSLEPGGIYEQYF
TRBD2,TRBV12-3/TRBV12-4,17,TRBJ2-7,CASTPRESGRIPYEQYF
TRBD2,TRBV5-1,15,TRBJ2-1,CASSPGTSRINEQFF
NA,TRBV9,15,TRBJ1-1,CASSAPEQGRTEAFF
TRBD2,TRBV5-6,17,TRBJ2-3,CASSRPSLAGVADTQYF
NA,TRBV6-1,13,TRBJ1-2,CASSERQFDGYTF
TRBD2,TRBV6-1,14,TRBJ2-7,CASRGTSGPYEQYF
TRBD2,TRBV12-3/TRBV12-4,14,TRBJ2-2,CASRPEGLAGELFF
TRBD2,TRBV9,16,TRBJ2-2,CASSPGTTLNTGELFF
NA,TRBV20-1,13,TRBJ2-2,CRGGVGNTGELFF
NA,TRBV3-1,15,TRBJ2-1,CASSQEVGSYNEQFF
TRBD2,TRBV18,18,TRBJ2-1,CASSPRRTGLAGDGEQFF
NA,TRBV20-1,11,TRBJ2-3,CSASGPDTQYF
NA,TRBV20-1,14,TRBJ1-5,CSVSRQDGNQPQHF
TRBD2,TRBV6-1,19,TRBJ2-5,CASSPGRLSVAGRQETQYF
TRBD2,TRBV4-1,15,TRBJ2-3,CASSQALAGTDTQYF
TRBD1,TRBV6-1,14,TRBJ1-1,CASLKGGANTEAFF
NA,TRBV11-2,11,TRBJ2-5,CASSSPETQYF
NA,TRBV7-2,13,TRBJ2-7,CASSLNRQYEQYF
NA,TRBV3-1,13,TRBJ2-7,CASGRDSSYEQYF
NA,TRBV23-1,17,TRBJ2-1,CASSQGGLIPSYNEQFF
NA,TRBV10-3,13,TRBJ2-1,CAIKPGTYNEQFF
TRBD2,TRBV3-1,16,TRBJ2-7,CASSQGLRLAGNEQYF
NA,TRBV7-9,15,TRBJ2-3,CASSRNSDPTDTQYF
TRBD2,TRBV12-3/TRBV12-4,14,TRBJ2-1,CASSLRLALWEQFF
NA,TRBV5-1,14,TRBJ2-7,CASSPGTVTYEQYF
NA,TRBV6-1,13,TRBJ1-1,CASYGLMNTEAFF